This entry describes one TCR beta chain. This sample was taken from a study of T-cell reconstitution after alpha-beta-depleted transplantation in children. Germline CDR1 is MDHEN and CDR2 is SYDVKM. Between the trimmed V and J ends, which lost 3 bases and 1 base, there was a span of 9 bases. The CDR3 runs 14 residues. Unique molecular identifiers were used in preparing the TCRbeta library. TCRdb called the PCR reads again in MiXCR, with one record for every CDR3 protein. The data hold around 340,000 distinct CDR3 sequences, with less than 15% observed a single time. The sequence was obtained from a human donor who donated a stem cell graft to a child with Fanconi anemia. The rearrangement uses TRBV28 and TRBJ1-1, with D uncertain. Sequencing was performed on PBMCs, taken from the stem cell graft. The CDR3 region has the DNA TGTGCCAGCAGTTTGGTCAGTCCGAACACTGAAGCTTTCTTT. Its protein is CASSLVSPNTEAFF.